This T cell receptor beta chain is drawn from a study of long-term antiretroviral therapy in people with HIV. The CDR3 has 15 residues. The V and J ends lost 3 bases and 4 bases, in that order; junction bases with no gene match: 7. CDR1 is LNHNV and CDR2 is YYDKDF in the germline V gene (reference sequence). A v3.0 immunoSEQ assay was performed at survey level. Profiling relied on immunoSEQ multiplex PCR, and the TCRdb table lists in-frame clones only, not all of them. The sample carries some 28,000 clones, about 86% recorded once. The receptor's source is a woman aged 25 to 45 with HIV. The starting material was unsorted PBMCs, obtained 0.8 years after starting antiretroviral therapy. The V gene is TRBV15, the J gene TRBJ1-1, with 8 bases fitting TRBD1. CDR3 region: CATSSRQGSGTEAFF. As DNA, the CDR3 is TGTGCCACCAGCAGTCGACAGGGGTCTGGCACTGAAGCTTTCTTT.